The 27 T cell receptor beta chains listed next were all sequenced from one sample in a study of CD8+CD57+ T cells in acquired aplastic anemia. CDR3 and TCR beta VDJ profiling relied on a genomic DNA template. MiXCR, applied by TCRdb to the reads, yields one record per CDR3 protein. This sample has some 180,000 distinct CDR3 sequences; approximately 48% occur once, and the top ten carry 10% to 15%. The sequenced patients had an expansion of CD8+CD57+ cells seen by flow cytometry. The sequencing input was sorted CD4+, CD8+, or CD8+CD57+ T cells (not recorded which) from PBMCs. Every receptor here comes from a human donor with aplastic anemia.

This clonotype appeared many times. V gene TRBV7-1 combines with J gene TRBJ1-5; 10 bases line up with TRBD1. TRBV7-1 is designated an ORF whose function remains uncertain. V shed 2 bases, J shed 2 bases, and the junction held 12 bases outside the gene matches. The CDR3 covers 19 residues. Here the CDR3 DNA reads TGTGCCAGCAGCTCAATACCGAAGACCGGGACAGGGGGCAATCAGCCCCAGCATTTT. Encoded protein: CASSSIPKTGTGGNQPQHF.

This clonotype has only a few counts. The V call is TRBV11-2, the J call TRBJ2-3, with 11 nucleotides matching TRBD2. This CDR3 spans 16 amino acids. Unmatched junction bases numbered 7, after V lost 3 bases and J lost 5 bases. Per the germline V gene, CDR1 is SGHAT and CDR2 is FQNNGV. As DNA, the CDR3 is TGTGCCAGCAGCTTGGGTAGCGGGGGGGCAATAGATACGCAGTATTTT. It codes for CASSLGSGGAIDTQYF.

V usage is TRBV20-1 and J usage is TRBJ1-1, with 9 bases that match TRBD1. CDR3 length equals 14 residues. J was trimmed by 6 bases and V by 3 bases; bases with no gene match: 8. Germline V gene lookup returns CDR1 DFQATT and CDR2 SNEGSKA (reference sequence). The DNA of the CDR3 is TGCAGTGCTAGCGTCCCGGGACAGGGCCCTGAAGCTTTCTTT. The encoded protein is CSASVPGQGPEAFF.

This rearrangement joins TRBV19 to TRBJ2-3; TRBD1 agrees at 9 bases. The V gene end was trimmed by 6 bases and the J gene end by 4 bases; junction bases not matched to a gene: 8. From germline, CDR1 is LNHDA and CDR2 SQIVND (reference sequence). This CDR3 comprises 15 residues. The DNA for the CDR3 is TGTGCCAGTAGCCCGGACAGGGGTGCGGCAGATACGCAGTATTTT. This sequence encodes CASSPDRGAADTQYF. The variable domain in full, with the rest retrieved from reference TRBV19 and TRBJ2-3, is DGGITQSPKYLFRKEGQNVTLSCEQNLNHDAMYWYRQDPGQGLRLIYYSQIVNDFQKGDIAEGYSVSREKKESFPLTVTSAQKNPTAFYLCASSPDRGAADTQYFGPGTRLTVL.

About this clonotype: Because the CDR3 is missing its conserved closing phenylalanine or tryptophan, this is likely a read error. It is unclear where the CDR3 begins or ends on the DNA, so no DNA is shown, and the CDR3 is as TCRdb lists it. CDR3 sequence reads: CASSFGRPNS. V is TRBV2 and J is TRBJ1-6. Germline V gene data show CDR1 as SNHLY and CDR2 as FYNNEI. The CDR3 is 10 residues long, counting both termini.

There are many counts of this clonotype. This chain joins TRBV2 and TRBJ1-1, with a possible D match to TRBD1 (6 bases). The V gene's germline CDR1 is SNHLY and CDR2 FYNNEI. Trimming left V 6 bases short and J 4 bases short, with 18 bases between. The CDR3 is made up of 15 amino acids. The CDR3 sequence is CASRSGTSTLTEAFF. CDR3 DNA sequence: TGTGCCAGCAGATCCGGGACAAGTACCCTCACTGAAGCTTTCTTT.

The chain couples TRBV7-9 to TRBJ2-7; D is unresolved. Trimming shortened V by 4 bases and J by 3 bases, and 13 bases separated the two germline ends. CDR3 length equals 14 residues. The V gene's germline CDR1 is SEHNR and CDR2 FQNEAQ (reference sequence). CDR3 sequence: CASSSRPLIYEQYF. CDR3 sequence (DNA): TGTGCCAGCAGCTCCCGACCGCTCATCTACGAGCAGTACTTC.

The rearrangement links TRBV15 to TRBJ1-6; D uncertain. Trimming left V 1 base short and J 10 bases short, with 8 bases between. In germline, CDR1 is LNHNV, CDR2 YYDKDF (reference sequence). The CDR3 has 13 residues. CDR3 bases: TGTGCCACCAGCAGAGGGGTAGGGTCACCCCTCCACTTT. Its translation is CATSRGVGSPLHF.

Ten or more counts support this clonotype. The chain joins TRBV7-3 to TRBJ2-2, with D possibly being TRBD2 (6 bases). CDR3 length: 14 amino acids. Trimming shortened V by 2 bases and J by 7 bases, and 11 bases separated the two germline ends. The V gene's germline CDR1 is SGHTA and CDR2 FQGTGA. The CDR3 is CASSLGGVGGELFF. The CDR3 nucleotides are TGTGCCAGCAGCTTAGGAGGGGTCGGCGGGGAGCTGTTTTTT.

A single count supports this clonotype. At one end the junction does not follow the germline gene, possibly because of a read error. The rearrangement joins TRBV20-1 to TRBJ2-1; TRBD1 might be the D (5 bases). Germline CDR1 DFQATT, CDR2 SNEGSKA (reference sequence). The CDR3 contains 15 residues. The CDR3 loop is CSADRQKSSYNEQIF. The CDR3, as DNA: TGCAGTGCTGACAGACAAAAGAGCTCCTACAATGAGCAGATCTTC.

This clonotype was seen ten or more times. This chain uses TRBV7-2 with TRBJ2-1; D is possibly TRBD2 (6 bases). In germline, CDR1 is SGHTA, CDR2 FQGNSA. Deletions cut 2 bases from V and 4 bases from J, with 9 bases between. CDR3 length equals 14 residues. The CDR3 DNA reads TGTGCCAGCAGCTTACGGGACTTTTACAATGAGCAGTTCTTC. Its translation is CASSLRDFYNEQFF.

The V gene is TRBV7-6, the J gene TRBJ1-2, with D perhaps matching TRBD1 (6 bases). This CDR3 comprises 12 residues. V was pared by 6 bases and J by 6 bases, with 11 bases between. Germline loops: CDR1 SGHVS, CDR2 FNYEAQ. CDR3 amino acids: CASSSAGDGYTF. In DNA, the CDR3 is TGTGCCAGCAGTTCTGCAGGGGATGGCTACACCTTC.

This clonotype was picked up many times. The chain combines TRBV7-7 with TRBJ2-1, with 9 bases identical to TRBD2. Germline-derived CDR1 and CDR2 are SSHAT and FNYEAQ (reference sequence). There are 15 residues in the CDR3. V shed 5 bases and J 9 bases; nucleotides not matched to a gene: 11. CDR3 DNA sequence: TGTGCCAGCAGCCCTCGTGCGGGACTAGCTTCTGAGCAGTTCTTC. Protein product: CASSPRAGLASEQFF.

This clonotype was seen only once. This rearrangement joins TRBV7-3 to TRBJ1-1; D is ambiguous. Germline V lookup: CDR1 SGHTA, CDR2 FQGTGA. CDR3 length: 15 amino acids. The V end was cut by 5 bases, the J end by 0 bases, with 13 bases between. CDR3 nucleotide sequence: TGTGCCAGCAGCCCGGAACAGAGCATGAACACTGAAGCTTTCTTT. Protein: CASSPEQSMNTEAFF.

This clonotype was seen ten or more times. The chain uses TRBV19 and TRBJ1-5; a possible D gene is TRBD1 (6 bases). CDR3 length: 15 residues. Trimming took off 8 bases at V and 7 bases at J, with 21 bases between the two ends. Germline-derived CDR1 and CDR2 are LNHDA and SQIVND (reference sequence). CDR3: CASAKQGAFGQPQHF. DNA for the CDR3: TGTGCCAGTGCCAAACAGGGCGCCTTCGGCCAGCCCCAGCATTTT.

On this clonotype itself: One end of the junction fails to match germline, which may point to a read error. The chain is built from TRBV5-4 and TRBJ1-1; 7 bases line up with TRBD1. CDR3 length equals 14 residues. Germline V lookup: CDR1 SGHNT, CDR2 YYREEE (reference sequence). The CDR3 DNA reads TGTGCCAGCAGCTTCCGACAGGGCCGGGCTGAAGCCTTCTTT. This translates into CASSFRQGRAEAFF. Complete variable domain (other parts from reference TRBV5-4 and TRBJ1-1): ETGVTQSPTHLIKTRGQQVTLRCSSQSGHNTVSWYQQALGQGPQFIFQYYREEENGRGNFPPRFSGLQFPNYSSELNVNALELDDSALYLCASSFRQGRAEAFFGQGTRLTVV.

The rearrangement uses TRBV20-1 and TRBJ2-1, with TRBD2 identical over 10 bases. CDR1 is DFQATT, CDR2 SNEGSKA, per germline (reference sequence). The CDR3 has 15 amino acids. V dropped 0 bases and J dropped 3; count of bases not matched to a gene: 2. CDR3 in amino acids: CSAREGLANYNEQFF. The CDR3 DNA is TGCAGTGCTAGAGAGGGACTAGCGAACTACAATGAGCAGTTCTTC.

The V call is TRBV24-1, the J call TRBJ2-1; no clear D. The length of the CDR3 is 13 residues. Per germline, CDR1 KGHDR and CDR2 SFDVKD. Trimming pared 0 bases from V and 7 bases from J, leaving 6 bases between. The CDR3 spells CATSDLVTNEQFF. CDR3 bases: TGTGCCACCAGTGATTTGGTAACAAATGAGCAGTTCTTC.

Ten or more counts support this clonotype. The rearrangement uses TRBV20-1 and TRBJ2-3; maybe TRBD2 (7 bases). CDR3 length: 15 residues. The V end lost 6 bases, the J end lost 1 base, and 17 bases lay between the germline ends. Germline-derived CDR1 and CDR2 are DFQATT and SNEGSKA (reference sequence). The CDR3 DNA reads TGCAGTGCACAGTGGGGGGGGGCGGGCACAGATACGCAGTATTTT. As protein: CSAQWGGAGTDTQYF.

The chain joins TRBV20-1 to TRBJ2-7; 14 bases fit TRBD2. J gave up 7 bases and V 5 bases, and 16 bases lay outside the gene matches. CDR3 length: 17 amino acids. Germline V lookup: CDR1 DFQATT, CDR2 SNEGSKA (reference sequence). The CDR3 region has the DNA TGCAGTGCTGCCCCCCAGACTAGCGGGAGGGGTTGGGGGGAGCAGTACTTC. Protein sequence: CSAAPQTSGRGWGEQYF.

The chain combines TRBV5-6 with TRBJ2-7; D uncertain. This CDR3 has 13 amino acids. V gave up 0 bases and J gave up 3 bases, with 7 bases separating them. Germline V lookup: CDR1 SGHDT, CDR2 YYEEEE. The CDR3 coding sequence is TGTGCCAGCAGCTTGGGAGTATACTACGAGCAGTACTTC. Its protein product is CASSLGVYYEQYF. Full variable domain (outside the CDR3, taken from reference TRBV5-6 and TRBJ2-7): DAGVTQSPTHLIKTRGQQVTLRCSPKSGHDTVSWYQQALGQGPQFIFQYYEEEERQRGNFPDRFSGHQFPNYSSELNVNALLLGDSALYLCASSLGVYYEQYFGPGTRLTVT.

This chain uses TRBV18 with TRBJ1-1; TRBD1 might be the D (5 bases). This CDR3 has 16 residues. With 3 bases removed from V and 1 base from J, the gap between germline ends came to 15 bases. The V gene's germline CDR1 is KGHSH and CDR2 LQKENI. The CDR3 protein is CASSPSLGTSNTEAFF. In DNA, the CDR3 is TGTGCCAGCTCACCGAGCTTAGGGACGTCGAACACTGAAGCTTTCTTT.

V usage is TRBV29-1 and J usage is TRBJ2-5; unclear D gene. CDR1 is SQVTM and CDR2 is ANQGSEA in the germline V gene. The CDR3 spans 11 residues. V shed 8 bases and J shed 8 bases, with 15 bases lying between them. Here the CDR3 DNA reads TGCAGCATCCCAGAAGTGGACACCCAGTACTTC. This encodes CSIPEVDTQYF.

This clonotype appeared a single time. This rearrangement joins TRBV12-3 or TRBV12-4 to TRBJ2-7; 8 bases line up with TRBD2. After removal of 4 bases from V and 1 base from J, the junction contained 9 bases not matched to a gene. CDR3 length: 16 amino acids. CDR3 in amino acids: CASSSGRGAQSYEQYF. The CDR3 bases are TGTGCCAGCAGTTCGGGGCGGGGGGCCCAATCCTACGAGCAGTACTTC.

The chain recombines TRBV7-7 with TRBJ2-5, with D possibly matching TRBD2 (7 bases). CDR3 size: 16 residues. Germline V lookup: CDR1 SSHAT, CDR2 FNYEAQ (reference sequence). Deletions cut 5 bases from V and 2 bases from J, with 18 bases between. CDR3: CASSPRGGAAQETQYF. CDR3 nucleotides: TGTGCCAGCAGCCCAAGGGGGGGGGCGGCACAAGAGACCCAGTACTTC. The full variable domain, in which reference TRBV7-7 and TRBJ2-5 provide the parts outside the CDR3, is GAGVSQSPRYKVTKRGQDVTLRCDPISSHATLYWYQQALGQGPEFLTYFNYEAQPDKSGLPSDRFSAERPEGSISTLTIQRTEQRDSAMYRCASSPRGGAAQETQYFGPGTRLLVL.

This clonotype has ten or more counts. This chain links TRBV30 with TRBJ2-7; 8 bases are shared with TRBD2. The CDR3 is 13 residues long. V lost 8 bases and J lost 0; bases outside the gene matches: 6. Germline V gives CDR1 GTSNPN, CDR2 SVGIG (reference sequence). The CDR3: CAREGGSSYEQYF. The CDR3 nucleotides are TGTGCCCGGGAGGGGGGAAGCTCCTACGAGCAGTACTTC. The full variable domain, its missing parts supplied by reference TRBV30 and TRBJ2-7, is SQTIHQWPATLVQPVGSPLSLECTVEGTSNPNLYWYRQAAGRGLQLLFYSVGIGQISSEVPQNLSASRPQDRQFILSSKKLLLSDSGFYLCAREGGSSYEQYFGPGTRLTVT.

V usage is TRBV30 and J usage is TRBJ1-2; a weak D match, TRBD1 (6 bases). The germline CDR1 and CDR2 sequences are GTSNPN and SVGIG (reference sequence). V lost 0 bases, J lost 6 bases, and 11 bases lay in between. The CDR3 is 13 residues long. The CDR3 sequence is CAWSVGGRNGYTF. For the CDR3, the DNA is TGTGCCTGGAGTGTTGGGGGGCGGAATGGCTACACCTTC.